This T cell receptor beta chain comes out of a study of blood T cell repertoires in COVID-19 (dated by TCRdb to the early 2020s). Regarding the research as a whole: Samples covering the acute and convalescent phases of COVID-19 were provided by collaborators in the United States, Italy and Spain. A freely available public database, intended as a resource for researchers studying the immune response to SARS-CoV-2, is where the repertoires were released. Subjects who had been exposed to COVID-19, were actively infected with it, or had recovered from it provided the deeply sampled blood TCRbeta repertoires that made up the dataset. A de-identified subject ID, COVID-19 status, age in years and sex were almost always included in the sample metadata. Samples came from the ongoing ImmuneRACE study (first 160 participants) plus 1,254 subjects from 6 global collaborators. The material from the prospective study consisted of cDNA or gDNA derived from T cells, B-cell-depleted T cells, or PBMCs. Where available, HLA class I and class II types were obtained from metadata supplied by the sample provider rather than from assay-based typing.

Measured from the cysteine to the phenylalanine, the CDR3 is 15 residues long. Of all the DNA, just the CDR3 is kept, 45 bases in frame from base 1. CDR1 is given as SNHLY and CDR2 as FYNNEI, both from the germline V gene. V ends up 4 bases short and J 3 bases short, with an unmatched junction base count of 3. As to this clone: The target of this receptor is not known. No per-base quality is available; no much larger clone lies one base away.

Study-wide findings and limitations: The quantity of clinical and demographic metadata differed by source and by participant and was supplied without curation.

Participants in the prospective study were enrolled through a virtual design, were aged about 18 to 100 years, and lived in roughly 26 United States geographic areas. In the prospective study, cohorts were assigned on the basis of participant-reported clinical history obtained from a screening survey and a study questionnaire. ImmuneRACE Cohort 3 recovered participants were defined by two consecutive negative NP/OP PCR tests, healthcare professional clearance, or symptom resolution. Mobile phlebotomists in the prospective study collected whole blood, serum and a nasopharyngeal or oropharyngeal swab from every participant. Participants in the prospective study had the option to provide additional blood draws and questionnaires over a roughly 2-month period. Prospective study blood samples were shipped either frozen or at room temperature before DNA extraction. The immunoSEQ Assay, a bias-controlled multiplex PCR, was used to amplify TCRbeta CDR3 regions from genomic DNA. Per the authors' processing: Nucleated cell counts per sample were estimated from amplification of reference gene primers within the assay. To quantify the absolute abundance of each unique TCRbeta CDR3 rearrangement, sequence reads were collapsed and filtered. For each sample, productive Simpson clonality was calculated by taking the square root of Simpson's diversity index across productive rearrangements. TCRdb obtained this table from immuneACCESS and retained in-frame rearrangements with V and J assigned. These tables miss some clones; where compared with another copy, unresolved V genes account for less than half of the shortfall, and the remainder is unexplained. V and J calls plus clone size are reproduced from that table; the DNA served to infer D and trimming. The table for this sample lists 150,000 to 200,000 clones; 65% to 90% of them were counted only once. Roughly 15% of the sample comes from the top ten.

The sample comprised PBMCs or T cells enriched from blood (not recorded which). The chain links TRBV2 with TRBJ1-3; 10 of the junction bases match TRBD1. The origin of this receptor is a man between 50 and 59 years old who had recovered from COVID-19. The DNA sequence is TGTGCCAGCAGTGGACAGGGGGCCCTTGGAAACACCATATATTTT. The resulting protein is CASSGQGALGNTIYF. The reference TRBV2 and TRBJ1-3 proteins fill in what lies around the CDR3, so the full variable domain reads EPEVTQTPSHQVTQMGQEVILRCVPISNHLYFYWYRQILGQKVEFLVSFYNNEISEKSEIFDDQFSVERPDGSNFTLKIRSTKLEDSAMYFCASSGQGALGNTIYFGEGSWLTVV.